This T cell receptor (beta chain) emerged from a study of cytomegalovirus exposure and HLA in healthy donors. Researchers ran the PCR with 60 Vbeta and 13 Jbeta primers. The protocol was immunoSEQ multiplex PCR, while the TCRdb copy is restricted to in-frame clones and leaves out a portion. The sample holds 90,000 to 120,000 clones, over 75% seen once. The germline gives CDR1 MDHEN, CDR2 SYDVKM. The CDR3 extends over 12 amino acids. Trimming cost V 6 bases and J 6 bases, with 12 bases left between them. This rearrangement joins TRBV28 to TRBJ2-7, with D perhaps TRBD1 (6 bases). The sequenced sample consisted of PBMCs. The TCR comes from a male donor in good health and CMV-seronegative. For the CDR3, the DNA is TGTGCCAGCAGCTACAGGGTAGGCGAGCAGTACTTC. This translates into CASSYRVGEQYF.